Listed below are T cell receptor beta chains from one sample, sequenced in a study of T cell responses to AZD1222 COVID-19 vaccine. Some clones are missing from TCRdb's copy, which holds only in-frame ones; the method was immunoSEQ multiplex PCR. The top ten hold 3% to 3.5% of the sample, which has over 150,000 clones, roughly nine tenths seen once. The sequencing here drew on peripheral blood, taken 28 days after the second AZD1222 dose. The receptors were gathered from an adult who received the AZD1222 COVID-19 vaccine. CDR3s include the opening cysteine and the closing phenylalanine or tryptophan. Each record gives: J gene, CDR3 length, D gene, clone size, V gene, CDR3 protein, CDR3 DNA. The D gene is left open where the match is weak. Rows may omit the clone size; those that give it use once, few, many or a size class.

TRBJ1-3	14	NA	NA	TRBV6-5	CASSPLDPGNTIYF	TGTGCCAGCAGCCCGCTCGACCCCGGAAACACCATATATTTT
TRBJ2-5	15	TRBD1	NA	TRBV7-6	CASGFFGTGGETQYF	TGTGCCAGCGGGTTCTTCGGGACAGGGGGGGAGACCCAGTACTTC
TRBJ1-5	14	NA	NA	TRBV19	CASSIRGSNQPQHF	TGTGCCAGTAGTATAAGGGGGAGCAATCAGCCCCAGCATTTT
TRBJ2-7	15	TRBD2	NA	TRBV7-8	CASSALAGESGEQYF	TGTGCCAGCAGCGCGTTAGCGGGAGAGTCGGGCGAGCAGTACTTC
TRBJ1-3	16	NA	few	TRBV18	CASSLLQGNSGNTIYF	TGTGCCAGCTCACTCCTCCAGGGGAACTCTGGAAACACCATATATTTT
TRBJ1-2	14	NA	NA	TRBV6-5	CASSYGGAPYGYTF	TGTGCCAGCAGTTACGGCGGGGCCCCCTATGGCTACACCTTC
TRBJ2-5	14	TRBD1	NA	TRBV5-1	CASSRQGYQETQYF	TGCGCCAGCAGCCGACAGGGGTACCAAGAGACCCAGTACTTC
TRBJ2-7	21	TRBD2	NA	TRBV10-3	CAISGYRVYGEAGGFFYEQYF	TGTGCCATCAGTGGGTACAGGGTATATGGGGAAGCGGGAGGATTCTTCTACGAGCAGTACTTC
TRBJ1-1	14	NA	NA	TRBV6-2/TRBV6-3	CASSYSPGNTEAFF	TGTGCCAGCAGTTACTCTCCAGGGAACACTGAAGCTTTCTTT
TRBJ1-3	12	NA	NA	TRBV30	CASESSGNTIYF	TGTGCCTCGGAGAGCTCTGGAAACACCATATATTTT
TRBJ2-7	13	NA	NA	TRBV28	CASTSGPSYEQYF	TGTGCCAGCACCTCGGGGCCCTCCTACGAGCAGTACTTC
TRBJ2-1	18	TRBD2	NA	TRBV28	CATFRTSGITWPYNEQFF	TGTGCCACCTTCAGGACTAGCGGGATCACATGGCCCTACAATGAGCAGTTCTTC
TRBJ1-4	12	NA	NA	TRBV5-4	CASSFGSEKLFF	TGTGCCAGCAGCTTTGGATCTGAAAAACTGTTTTTT
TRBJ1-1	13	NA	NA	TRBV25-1	CASSPSVNTEAFF	TGTGCCAGCTCTCCGTCGGTAAACACTGAAGCTTTCTTT
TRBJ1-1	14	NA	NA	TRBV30	CAWSKRQGRTEAFF	TGTGCCTGGAGTAAGAGGCAGGGGAGGACTGAAGCTTTCTTT
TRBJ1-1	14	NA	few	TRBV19	CASSGLGGNTEAFF	TGTGCCAGTAGCGGGTTGGGCGGGAACACTGAAGCTTTCTTT
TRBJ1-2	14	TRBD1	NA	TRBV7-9	CASSIKGTGLGYTF	TGTGCCAGCAGTATCAAAGGGACAGGTCTAGGCTACACCTTC
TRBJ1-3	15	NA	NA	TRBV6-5	CASSPPGGEGNTIYF	TGTGCCAGCAGCCCCCCGGGGGGAGAAGGAAACACCATATATTTT
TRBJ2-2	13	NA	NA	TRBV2	CASRQATTGELFF	TGTGCCAGCAGACAGGCTACCACCGGGGAGCTGTTTTTT
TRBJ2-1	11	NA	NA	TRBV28	CASRGFNEQFF	TGTGCCAGCAGGGGTTTTAATGAGCAGTTCTTC
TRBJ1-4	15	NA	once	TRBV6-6	CASSYESRKVEKLFF	TGTGCCAGCAGTTACGAGAGCAGGAAGGTCGAAAAACTGTTTTTT
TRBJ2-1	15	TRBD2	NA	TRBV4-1	CASSRVIAGAHEQFF	TGCGCCAGCAGCCGCGTTATAGCGGGAGCTCATGAGCAGTTCTTC
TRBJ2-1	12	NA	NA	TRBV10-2	CASSDTGNEQFF	TGCGCCAGCAGTGATACGGGGAATGAGCAGTTCTTC
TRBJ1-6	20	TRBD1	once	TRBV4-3	CASSLLSPGQGASYNSPLHF	TGCGCCAGCAGCCTTCTCAGCCCGGGACAGGGGGCGTCCTATAATTCACCCCTCCACTTT
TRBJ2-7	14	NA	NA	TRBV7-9	CASSGADSSYEQYF	TGTGCCAGCAGCGGCGCAGACAGCTCCTACGAGCAGTACTTC
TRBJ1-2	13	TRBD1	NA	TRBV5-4	CASRGTGTYGYTF	TGTGCCAGCAGAGGGACAGGGACCTATGGCTACACCTTC
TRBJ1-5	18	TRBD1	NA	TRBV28	CASSLGQGSSLSNQPQHF	TGTGCCAGCAGTTTAGGACAGGGCTCTTCGTTGAGCAATCAGCCCCAGCATTTT
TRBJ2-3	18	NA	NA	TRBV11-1	CASSLARYKSNARDTQYF	TGTGCCAGCAGCTTAGCGCGGTACAAATCAAACGCGAGAGATACGCAGTATTTT
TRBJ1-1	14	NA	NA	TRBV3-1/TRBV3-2	CASSHGQALQRAFF	TGTGCCAGCAGCCATGGACAAGCCCTCCAGCGGGCTTTCTTT
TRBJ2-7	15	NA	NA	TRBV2	CASSERGSFNDEQYF	TGTGCCAGCAGTGAGAGGGGGAGTTTCAACGACGAGCAGTACTTC
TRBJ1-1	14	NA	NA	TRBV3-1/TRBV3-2	CASSRSGPHTEAFF	TGTGCCAGCAGCCGTTCAGGGCCCCACACTGAAGCTTTCTTT
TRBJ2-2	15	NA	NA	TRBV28	CASSKGGTNTGELFF	TGTGCCAGCAGTAAAGGAGGGACCAACACCGGGGAGCTGTTTTTT
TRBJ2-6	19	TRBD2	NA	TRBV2	CASSERLGTSVSGANVLTF	TGTGCCAGCAGTGAAAGGTTGGGGACTAGCGTGAGTGGGGCCAACGTCCTGACTTTC
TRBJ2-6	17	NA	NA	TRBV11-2	CASSLVPQGYGANVLTF	TGTGCCAGCAGCTTAGTTCCTCAGGGCTATGGGGCCAACGTCCTGACTTTC
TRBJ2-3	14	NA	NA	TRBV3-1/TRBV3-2	CASSQALAADTQYF	TGTGCCAGCAGCCAAGCGTTAGCTGCTGATACGCAGTATTTT
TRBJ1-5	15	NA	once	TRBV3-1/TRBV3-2	CASSQGVRGHQPQHF	TGTGCCAGCAGCCAAGGGGTCCGCGGGCATCAGCCCCAGCATTTT
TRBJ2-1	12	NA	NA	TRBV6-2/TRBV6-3	CASSLLSNEQFF	TGTGCCAGCAGCCTACTAAGCAATGAGCAGTTCTTC
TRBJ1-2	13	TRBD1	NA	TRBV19	CASSPTGEYGYTF	TGTGCCAGTAGCCCGACAGGGGAATATGGCTACACCTTC
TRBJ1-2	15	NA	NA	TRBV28	CASRRRGQINYGYTF	TGTGCCAGCAGGCGGCGTGGACAGATAAACTATGGCTACACCTTC
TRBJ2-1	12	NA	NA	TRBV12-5	CASGLVAYEQFF	TGTGCTAGTGGTTTGGTAGCATATGAGCAGTTCTTC
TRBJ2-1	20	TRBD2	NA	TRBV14	CASSSQVPGLAGAIYNEQFF	TGTGCCAGCAGCTCACAAGTCCCGGGACTAGCGGGGGCTATTTACAATGAGCAGTTCTTC
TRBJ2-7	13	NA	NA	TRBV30	CAWMGWRRYEQYF	TGTGCCTGGATGGGATGGAGGCGGTACGAGCAGTACTTC
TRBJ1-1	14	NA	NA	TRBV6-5	CASSYPPGSAEAFF	TGTGCCAGCAGTTACCCCCCGGGAAGTGCTGAAGCTTTCTTT
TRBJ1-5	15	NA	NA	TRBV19	CASSIIDRFRQPQHF	TGTGCCAGTAGTATTATCGACAGGTTCCGTCAGCCCCAGCATTTT
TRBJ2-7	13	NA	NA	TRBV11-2	CASEAPSSYEQYF	TGTGCCAGCGAGGCCCCGAGCTCCTACGAGCAGTACTTC
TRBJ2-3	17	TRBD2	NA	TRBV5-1	CASSPPLAGGTTDTQYF	TGCGCCAGCAGCCCCCCACTAGCGGGAGGAACCACAGATACGCAGTATTTT
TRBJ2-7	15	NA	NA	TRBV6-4	CASSPTRATRGEQYF	TGTGCCAGCAGCCCAACTCGAGCGACCAGGGGTGAGCAGTACTTC
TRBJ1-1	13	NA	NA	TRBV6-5	CASSYTGDTEAFF	TGTGCCAGCAGTTACACGGGGGACACTGAAGCTTTCTTT
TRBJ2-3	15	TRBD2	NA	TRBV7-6	CASSSTSESTDTQYF	TGTGCCAGCAGCTCAACTAGCGAAAGCACAGATACGCAGTATTTT
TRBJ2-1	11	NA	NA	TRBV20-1	CSARRGYEQFF	TGCAGTGCTAGGAGGGGATATGAGCAGTTCTTC